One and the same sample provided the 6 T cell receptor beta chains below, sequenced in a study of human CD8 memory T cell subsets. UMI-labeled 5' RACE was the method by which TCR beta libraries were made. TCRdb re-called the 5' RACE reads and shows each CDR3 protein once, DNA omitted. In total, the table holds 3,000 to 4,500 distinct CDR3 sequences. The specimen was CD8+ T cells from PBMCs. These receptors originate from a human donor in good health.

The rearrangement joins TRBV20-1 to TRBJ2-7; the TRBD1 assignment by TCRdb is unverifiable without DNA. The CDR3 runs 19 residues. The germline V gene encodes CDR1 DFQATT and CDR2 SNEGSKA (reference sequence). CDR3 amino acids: CSARDSSGRTTDYDYEQYF.

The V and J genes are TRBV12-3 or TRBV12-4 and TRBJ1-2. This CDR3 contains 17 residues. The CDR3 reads CASSFLWDSRTNYGYTF.

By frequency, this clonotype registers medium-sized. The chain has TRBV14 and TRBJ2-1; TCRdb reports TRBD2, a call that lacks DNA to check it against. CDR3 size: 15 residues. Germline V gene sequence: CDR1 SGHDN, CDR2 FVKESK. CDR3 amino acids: CASSLRGSSYNEQFF.

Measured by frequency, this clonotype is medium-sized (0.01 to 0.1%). Here the CDR3 reads CASGSSGSSYNEQFF. V usage is TRBV27 and J usage is TRBJ2-1; with no DNA, the TCRdb D assignment of TRBD2 cannot be verified. This CDR3 contains 15 residues. Germline V gives CDR1 MNHEY, CDR2 SMNVEV (reference sequence).

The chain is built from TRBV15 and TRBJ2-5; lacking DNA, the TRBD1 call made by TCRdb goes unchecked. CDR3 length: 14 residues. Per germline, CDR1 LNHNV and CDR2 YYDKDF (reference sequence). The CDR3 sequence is CATSRWDSQETQYF.

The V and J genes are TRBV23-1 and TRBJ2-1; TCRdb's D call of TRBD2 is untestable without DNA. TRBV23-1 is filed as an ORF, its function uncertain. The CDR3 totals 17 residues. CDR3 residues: CASSLGPTSGGASEQFF.